The 25 T cell receptor beta chains below come from one sample, sequenced in a study of cytomegalovirus exposure and HLA in healthy donors. 60 Vbeta and 13 Jbeta primers were used in PCR. Clones were read by immunoSEQ multiplex PCR, and TCRdb kept only the in-frame ones, dropping some. This sample has approximately 180,000 clones, with roughly 83% found just once. The specimen was PBMCs. The receptors originated from a woman aged 45 to 65 in good health and CMV-seronegative.

CDR3 protein: CASSPVGENTEAFF. DNA of the CDR3: TGTGCCAGCTCACCGGTCGGTGAGAACACTGAAGCTTTCTTT. V usage is TRBV18 and J usage is TRBJ1-1; D gene ambiguous. Germline assignment: CDR1 KGHSH and CDR2 LQKENI. V lost 3 bases, J lost 1 base, and 9 bases lay in between. This CDR3 is 14 amino acids long. The full variable domain, its missing parts supplied by reference TRBV18 and TRBJ1-1, is NAGVMQNPRHLVRRRGQEARLRCSPMKGHSHVYWYRQLPEEGLKFMVYLQKENIIDESGMPKERFSAEFPKEGPSILRIQQVVRGDSAAYFCASSPVGENTEAFFGQGTRLTVV.

The chain links TRBV7-2 to TRBJ1-1; no reliable D call. This CDR3 is built from 13 residues. Germline V CDR1 and CDR2: SGHTA, FQGNSA. V lost 3 bases to trimming and J lost 1 base, with 6 bases between them. The CDR3 loop is CASSLNRNTEAFF. CDR3 coding DNA: TGTGCCAGCAGCTTGAACAGGAACACTGAAGCTTTCTTT.

V is TRBV14 and J is TRBJ1-3; D is unresolved. V shed 3 bases and J shed 0 bases, with 6 bases lying between them. The CDR3 runs to 14 residues. Germline V lookup: CDR1 SGHDN, CDR2 FVKESK. The DNA of the CDR3 is TGTGCCAGCAGCCACCGAGTCTCTGGAAACACCATATATTTT. Amino acids: CASSHRVSGNTIYF. Complete variable domain (other parts from reference TRBV14 and TRBJ1-3): EAGVTQFPSHSVIEKGQTVTLRCDPISGHDNLYWYRRVMGKEIKFLLHFVKESKQDESGMPNNRFLAERTGGTYSTLKVQPAELEDSGVYFCASSHRVSGNTIYFGEGSWLTVV.

The chain recombines TRBV7-2 with TRBJ2-3, with a weak D call TRBD2 (6 bases). The CDR3 length is 14 residues. Germline assignment: CDR1 SGHTA and CDR2 FQGNSA. Trimming removed 3 bases at V and 1 base at J, with 8 bases between. CDR3 nucleotide sequence: TGTGCCAGCAGCTTTGGGGAGGGCACAGATACGCAGTATTTT. It codes for CASSFGEGTDTQYF.

This chain uses TRBV19 with TRBJ2-7; 8 nucleotides match TRBD2. The junction had 11 bases not matched to a gene; V was cut back by 5 bases and J by 2 bases. From germline, CDR1 is LNHDA and CDR2 SQIVND (reference sequence). The CDR3 has 16 amino acids. The CDR3 loop reads CASSLGPSGLTYEQYF. The CDR3, as DNA: TGTGCCAGTAGTTTGGGGCCTAGCGGGTTAACCTACGAGCAGTACTTC.

The rearrangement joins TRBV19 to TRBJ2-7; D remains unclear. V was cut by 3 bases and J by 5 bases, with 14 bases left in between. Germline assignment: CDR1 LNHDA and CDR2 SQIVND (reference sequence). The CDR3 runs to 14 residues. The CDR3 is CASSILVNPHEQYF. CDR3 sequence (DNA): TGTGCCAGTAGTATCCTAGTCAATCCCCACGAGCAGTACTTC.

The CDR3 sequence is CASSLITGAKSSGANVLTF. CDR3 DNA sequence: TGTGCCAGCAGCTTGATAACAGGGGCTAAGAGCTCTGGGGCCAACGTCCTGACTTTC. This chain uses TRBV5-6 with TRBJ2-6, with 7 nucleotides matching TRBD1. The CDR3 is made up of 19 amino acids. Germline-derived CDR1 and CDR2 are SGHDT and YYEEEE. J gave up 0 bases and V 1 base, and 10 bases lay outside the gene matches.

The chain recombines TRBV4-3 with TRBJ1-2; 7 bases line up with TRBD1. Trimming cost V 0 bases and J 3 bases; bases outside gene matches: 7. Germline CDR1 and CDR2: LGHNA and YSLEER. This CDR3 has 16 amino acids. The CDR3: CASSQDQTGRDYGYTF. The DNA for the CDR3 is TGCGCCAGCAGCCAAGATCAGACAGGGCGCGACTATGGCTACACCTTC.

The chain combines TRBV6-5 with TRBJ2-1; D might be TRBD2 (6 bases). The V end lost 2 bases, the J end lost 0 bases, and 11 bases lay between the germline ends. The CDR3 is 16 residues long. Germline V CDR1 and CDR2: MNHEY, SVGAGI. The CDR3: CASSYLGGASYNEQFF. The CDR3 nucleotides read TGTGCCAGCAGTTACCTGGGGGGAGCCTCCTACAATGAGCAGTTCTTC.

The V and J genes are TRBV5-6 and TRBJ2-1; TRBD2 matches 9 bases. The V gene end was trimmed by 4 bases and the J gene end by 7 bases; junction bases not matched to a gene: 9. Germline CDR1 and CDR2: SGHDT and YYEEEE. The CDR3 runs to 15 residues. This CDR3 reads CASSDGLALVNEQFF. For the CDR3, the DNA is TGTGCCAGCAGCGACGGACTAGCGTTGGTTAATGAGCAGTTCTTC.

The V gene is TRBV5-1, the J gene TRBJ2-5, with D perhaps matching TRBD2 (7 bases). The germline V gene encodes CDR1 SGHRS and CDR2 YFSETQ. Trimming cost V 0 bases and J 5 bases, with 14 bases left between them. This CDR3 contains 15 residues. CDR3 amino acids: CASSLDRGALETQYF. The CDR3 DNA follows: TGCGCCAGCAGCTTGGATCGGGGGGCCTTGGAGACCCAGTACTTC. Supplemented by reference TRBV5-1 and TRBJ2-5, the full variable domain reads KAGVTQTPRYLIKTRGQQVTLSCSPISGHRSVSWYQQTPGQGLQFLFEYFSETQRNKGNFPGRFSGRQFSNSRSEMNVSTLELGDSALYLCASSLDRGALETQYFGPGTRLLVL.

The rearrangement links TRBV7-9 to TRBJ2-1; 7 bases match TRBD2. The CDR3 is 14 amino acids. The J segment lost 6 bases and the V segment lost 7 bases, leaving 9 bases of the junction unmatched. Looked up from germline, CDR1 is SEHNR and CDR2 is FQNEAQ (reference sequence). DNA for the CDR3: TGTGCCAGCACGACGATGGGGGGGGGCAATGAGCAGTTCTTC. This gives the protein CASTTMGGGNEQFF.

This chain's CDR3 is CASSATGQGTQPQHF. The CDR3 nucleotides are TGTGCCAGCAGTGCAACGGGACAGGGCACTCAGCCCCAGCATTTT. The V call is TRBV2, the J call TRBJ1-5, with TRBD1 matching over 9 bases. This CDR3 comprises 15 residues. V was clipped by 4 bases and J by 6 bases; unmatched bases: 7. Germline CDR1 reads SNHLY; CDR2 reads FYNNEI.

This clone came up once. V gene TRBV5-1 combines with J gene TRBJ2-1, with 9 bases that match TRBD2. This CDR3 is 19 amino acids long. V shed 1 base and J 1 base; nucleotides not matched to a gene: 12. Germline loops: CDR1 SGHRS, CDR2 YFSETQ. CDR3 in DNA: TGCGCCAGCAGCTTGATTGGGGGCGGGAGGGCCGGGTCCTACAATGAGCAGTTCTTC. Translation gives CASSLIGGGRAGSYNEQFF.

This clone has just one count. This rearrangement joins TRBV7-2 to TRBJ2-1; 7 nucleotides line up with TRBD2. CDR1 is SGHTA, CDR2 FQGNSA, per germline. Losses at the gene ends were 0 bases for V and 8 bases for J; bases not matched to a gene: 7. This CDR3 contains 15 residues. The CDR3 region is CASSLAGGPGDEQFF. DNA for the CDR3: TGTGCCAGCAGCTTAGCGGGAGGGCCGGGTGATGAGCAGTTCTTC. The complete variable domain, with remaining parts taken from reference TRBV7-2 and TRBJ2-1, reads GAGVSQSPSNKVTEKGKDVELRCDPISGHTALYWYRQSLGQGLEFLIYFQGNSAPDKSGLPSDRFSAERTGGSVSTLTIQRTQQEDSAVYLCASSLAGGPGDEQFFGPGTRLTVL.

The V gene is TRBV7-8, the J gene TRBJ2-1; 9 bases align to TRBD2. Trimming removed 5 bases from V and 8 bases from J; junction bases left unmatched: 10. The CDR3 extends over 15 amino acids. Per the germline V gene, CDR1 is SGHVS and CDR2 is FQNEAQ. The CDR3 DNA is TGTGCCAGCAGCCACCGGCGGGAGGGGGGGGATGAGCAGTTCTTC. The encoded protein is CASSHRREGGDEQFF. The full variable domain, rest sourced from reference TRBV7-8 and TRBJ2-1, is GAGVSQSPRYKVAKRGQDVALRCDPISGHVSLFWYQQALGQGPEFLTYFQNEAQLDKSGLPSDRFFAERPEGSVSTLKIQRTQQEDSAVYLCASSHRREGGDEQFFGPGTRLTVL.

This clone was seen a single time. The V gene is TRBV18, the J gene TRBJ2-7; 10 nucleotides align to TRBD1. Germline assignment: CDR1 KGHSH and CDR2 LQKENI. J lost 2 bases, V lost 6 bases, and 7 bases had no gene match. The CDR3 length is 15 residues. For the CDR3, the DNA is TGTGCCAGCTCGCTAGCCGGGACAGGGGCCTACGAGCAGTACTTC. Its protein is CASSLAGTGAYEQYF.

The chain combines TRBV2 with TRBJ2-1; the D is unclear. In germline, CDR1 is SNHLY, CDR2 FYNNEI. V dropped 8 bases and J dropped 8 bases, with 16 bases sitting between them. This CDR3 has 13 amino acids. The CDR3 nucleotides are TGTGCCAGCGGTGTTTCTCTTCCGGATGAGCAGTTCTTC. This translates into CASGVSLPDEQFF. Supplemented by reference TRBV2 and TRBJ2-1, the full variable domain reads EPEVTQTPSHQVTQMGQEVILRCVPISNHLYFYWYRQILGQKVEFLVSFYNNEISEKSEIFDDQFSVERPDGSNFTLKIRSTKLEDSAMYFCASGVSLPDEQFFGPGTRLTVL.

The V call is TRBV18, the J call TRBJ1-1; the match to TRBD1 covers 7 bases. V shed 2 bases, J shed 3 bases, and the junction held 9 bases outside the gene matches. The CDR3 consists of 16 residues. Germline V gives CDR1 KGHSH, CDR2 LQKENI. CDR3 DNA sequence: TGTGCCAGCTCACCATTGGGCCAGGGGGGATACACTGAAGCTTTCTTT. This encodes CASSPLGQGGYTEAFF. The full variable domain, completed using reference TRBV18 and TRBJ1-1, is NAGVMQNPRHLVRRRGQEARLRCSPMKGHSHVYWYRQLPEEGLKFMVYLQKENIIDESGMPKERFSAEFPKEGPSILRIQQVVRGDSAAYFCASSPLGQGGYTEAFFGQGTRLTVV.

This chain joins TRBV11-2 and TRBJ1-1; the D is unclear. Germline V gives CDR1 SGHAT, CDR2 FQNNGV. V lost 7 bases, J lost 7 bases, and 28 bases lay in between. This CDR3 spans 17 amino acids. CDR3 DNA sequence: TGTGCCAGCACCCCCACGCCTCCCCGAAGAAGTGAGGTTGAAGCTTTCTTT. Protein product: CASTPTPPRRSEVEAFF. The full variable domain, rest sourced from reference TRBV11-2 and TRBJ1-1, is EAGVAQSPRYKIIEKRQSVAFWCNPISGHATLYWYQQILGQGPKLLIQFQNNGVVDDSQLPKDRFSAERLKGVDSTLKIQPAKLEDSAVYLCASTPTPPRRSEVEAFFGQGTRLTVV.

J is TRBJ1-1 and V is TRBV19; a weak D match, TRBD1 (5 bases). CDR3 length: 14 amino acids. Trimming shortened V by 4 bases and J by 0 bases, and 9 bases separated the two germline ends. Looked up from germline, CDR1 is LNHDA and CDR2 is SQIVND (reference sequence). CDR3 region: CASSKEGMNTEAFF. The CDR3 DNA reads TGTGCCAGTAGTAAGGAGGGGATGAACACTGAAGCTTTCTTT.

The CDR3 here is CASSTTTGFRSYNEQFF. CDR3 DNA: TGTGCCAGCAGTACCACTACAGGGTTTCGGTCCTACAATGAGCAGTTCTTC. The chain couples TRBV25-1 to TRBJ2-1; TRBD1 might be the D (6 bases). Looked up from germline, CDR1 is MGHDK and CDR2 is SYGVNS. V lost 5 bases and J 1 base, leaving 18 bases between the germline ends. This CDR3 is 17 amino acids long.

The chain recombines TRBV5-1 with TRBJ2-5; possible D gene TRBD2, 5 bases. The J call may be incorrect, as the DNA end agrees better with TRBJ2-7. This CDR3 has 14 amino acids. Germline V gene data show CDR1 as SGHRS and CDR2 as YFSETQ. The CDR3: CASSLVGLPYEQYF. The DNA of the CDR3 is TGCGCCAGCAGCTTAGTCGGACTTCCCTACGAGCAGTACTTC.

The chain uses TRBV9 and TRBJ2-3; D might be TRBD2 (7 bases). Germline values: CDR1 SGDLS, CDR2 YYNGEE. This CDR3 contains 16 residues. Trimming left V 6 bases short and J 0 bases short, with 17 bases between. The CDR3 DNA reads as TGTGCCAGCAAGGGCGGGGGCCCGGTTAGCACAGATACGCAGTATTTT. Translating gives CASKGGGPVSTDTQYF.

The J gene is TRBJ2-7, the V gene TRBV28; 11 nucleotides align to TRBD2. CDR3 length: 15 amino acids. With V trimmed by 3 bases and J by 2 bases, 3 bases remained unmatched. The germline CDR1 and CDR2 sequences are MDHEN and SYDVKM. The CDR3 protein is CASSFGGLAAYEQYF. The CDR3 nucleotides are TGTGCCAGCAGTTTTGGGGGACTAGCGGCCTACGAGCAGTACTTC.